These 4 T cell receptor beta chains share one sample of origin, sequenced in a study of identifying expanded T cells in peripheral blood. The protocol was immunoSEQ multiplex PCR, while the TCRdb copy is restricted to in-frame clones and leaves out a portion. The repertoire has 80,000 to 95,000 clones, 88% of them found once; the top ten carry around 3.6%. Sequencing was done on a sample of blood. These receptors were obtained from a person aged 18-70 years in good health.

The chain couples TRBV2 to TRBJ1-2; D may be TRBD1 (6 bases). Trimming left V 7 bases short and J 4 bases short, with 16 bases between. The CDR3 contains 14 residues. CDR1 is SNHLY and CDR2 is FYNNEI in the germline V gene. The CDR3 bases are TGTGCCAGCACCGACAACAGGGTGAGCTATGGCTACACCTTC. Translated, it gives CASTDNRVSYGYTF.

The chain joins TRBV15 to TRBJ2-1; weak D call: TRBD1 (5 bases). The CDR3 sequence is 15 residues long. Germline values: CDR1 LNHNV, CDR2 YYDKDF (reference sequence). The V end was cut by 2 bases, the J end by 0 bases, with 8 bases between. Here the CDR3 reads CATSRRQRSYNEQFF. DNA of the CDR3: TGTGCCACCAGCAGAAGACAGCGCTCCTACAATGAGCAGTTCTTC.

The V gene is TRBV7-3, the J gene TRBJ2-3, with 9 bases matching TRBD2. Losses at the gene ends were 2 bases for V and 4 bases for J; bases not matched to a gene: 7. Germline loops: CDR1 SGHTA, CDR2 FQGTGA. The CDR3 contains 16 residues. In nucleotides, the CDR3 is TGTGCCAGCAGCTTAGAGCGGGGGGCCTCCGCAGATACGCAGTATTTT. Translating gives CASSLERGASADTQYF.

The chain recombines TRBV7-3 with TRBJ2-1; D is unresolved. Trimming took off 4 bases at V and 0 bases at J, with 10 bases between the two ends. This CDR3 spans 15 amino acids. Germline V CDR1 and CDR2: SGHTA, FQGTGA. The CDR3 loop reads CASSSWQTSYNEQFF. In DNA form, the CDR3 reads TGTGCCAGCAGCTCGTGGCAGACCTCCTACAATGAGCAGTTCTTC. The variable domain in full, with the rest retrieved from reference TRBV7-3 and TRBJ2-1, is GAGVSQTPSNKVTEKGKYVELRCDPISGHTALYWYRQSLGQGPEFLIYFQGTGAADDSGLPNDRFFAVRPEGSVSTLKIQRTERGDSAVYLCASSSWQTSYNEQFFGPGTRLTVL.